This T cell receptor (beta chain) was captured by sequencing in a study of vaccination and CD4 T cells after COVID-19. About the research overall: Post-COVID specimens were obtained a median approximately 95 days after diagnosis (range 35 to 161).

The Oncomine TCR Beta short-read assay generated sequence data from the DNA of cultured CD4+ T cells. One entry per CDR3 protein, called by TCRdb with MiXCR from the PCR reads. The data show about 15,000 distinct CDR3 sequences, around 53% seen once. Treatment of the sample: roughly ten-day PBMC culture with coronavirus spike peptide pools or control peptides (ViraFEST assay). ViraFEST used peptide pools to expand antigen-specific T cells before TCR sequencing. This clonotype is categorized as medium-sized. Its specificity is unknown. This CDR3 is 12 amino acids long. Germline CDR1 and CDR2: KGHSH and LQKENI. V shed 3 bases and J shed 6 bases, with 6 bases lying between them.

This TCR was recovered from a human donor who had recovered from COVID-19. The chain has TRBV18 and TRBJ2-1, with no clear D. The material sequenced was CD4+ T cells from blood, cultured in vitro. The CDR3: CASSPIRNEQFF. The CDR3 DNA reads as TGTGCCAGCTCACCTATCCGCAATGAGCAGTTCTTC.